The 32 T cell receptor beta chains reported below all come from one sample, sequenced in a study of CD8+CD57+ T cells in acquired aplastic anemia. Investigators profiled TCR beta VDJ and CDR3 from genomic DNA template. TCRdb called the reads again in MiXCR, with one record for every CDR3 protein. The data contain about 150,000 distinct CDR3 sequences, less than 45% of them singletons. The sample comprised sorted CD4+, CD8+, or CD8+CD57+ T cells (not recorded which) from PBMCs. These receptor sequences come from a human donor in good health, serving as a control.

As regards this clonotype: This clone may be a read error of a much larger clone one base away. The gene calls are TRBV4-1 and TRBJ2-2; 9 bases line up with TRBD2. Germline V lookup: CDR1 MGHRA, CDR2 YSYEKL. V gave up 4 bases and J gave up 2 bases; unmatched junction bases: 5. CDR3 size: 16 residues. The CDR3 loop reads CASSRPAGGNTGELFF. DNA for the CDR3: TGCGCCAGCAGCCGACCAGCGGGGGGAAACACCGGGGAGCTGTTTTTT.

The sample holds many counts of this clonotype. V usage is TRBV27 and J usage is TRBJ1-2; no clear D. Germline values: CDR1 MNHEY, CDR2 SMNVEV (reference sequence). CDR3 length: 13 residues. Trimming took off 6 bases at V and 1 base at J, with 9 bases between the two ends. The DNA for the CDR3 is TGTGCCAGCAGGCCTGAGAATAACTATGGCTACACCTTC. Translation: CASRPENNYGYTF.

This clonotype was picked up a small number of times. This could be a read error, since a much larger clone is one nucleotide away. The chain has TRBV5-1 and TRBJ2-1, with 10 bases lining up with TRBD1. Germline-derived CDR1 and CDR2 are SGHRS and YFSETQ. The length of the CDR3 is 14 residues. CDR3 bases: TGCGCCAGCAGCGTGGGACAGGGGTACAATGAGCAGTCCTTC. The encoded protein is CASSVGQGYNEQSF.

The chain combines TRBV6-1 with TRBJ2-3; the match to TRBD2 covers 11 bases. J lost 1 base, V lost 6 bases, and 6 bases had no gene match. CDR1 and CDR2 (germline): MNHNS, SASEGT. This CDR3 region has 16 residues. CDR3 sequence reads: CASRPPGLAGTDTQYF. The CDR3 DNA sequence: TGTGCCAGCAGACCCCCGGGACTAGCGGGCACAGATACGCAGTATTTT.

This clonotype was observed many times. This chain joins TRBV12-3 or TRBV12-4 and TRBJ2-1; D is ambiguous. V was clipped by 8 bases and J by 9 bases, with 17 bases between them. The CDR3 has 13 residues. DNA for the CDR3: TGTGCCAGCGGACCCCAGCTCGGCTCTGAGCAGTTCTTC. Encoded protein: CASGPQLGSEQFF.

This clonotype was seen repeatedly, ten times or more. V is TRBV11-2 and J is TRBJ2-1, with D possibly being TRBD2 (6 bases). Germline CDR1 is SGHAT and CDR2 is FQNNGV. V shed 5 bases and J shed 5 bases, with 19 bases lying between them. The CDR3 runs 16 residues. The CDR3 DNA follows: TGTGCCAGCAGCGCCCACTGGAGTAGCGGAAACAATGAGCAGTTCTTC. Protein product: CASSAHWSSGNNEQFF.

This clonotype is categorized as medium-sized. CDR3: CASSATGQGYTF. DNA of the CDR3: TGTGCCAGCAGTGCTACAGGGCAGGGCTACACCTTC. This rearrangement joins TRBV2 to TRBJ1-2; TRBD1 is a possible D gene (6 bases). This CDR3 is built from 12 residues. Germline V gene lookup returns CDR1 SNHLY and CDR2 FYNNEI. The V end lost 4 bases, the J end lost 8 bases, and 11 bases lay between the germline ends.

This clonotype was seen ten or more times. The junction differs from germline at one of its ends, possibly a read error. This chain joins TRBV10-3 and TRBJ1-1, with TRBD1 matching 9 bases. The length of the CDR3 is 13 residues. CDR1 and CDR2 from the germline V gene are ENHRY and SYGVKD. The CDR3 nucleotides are TGTGCCATCACCAGGACAGGGGCAAGTGAAGCTCTCTTT. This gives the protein CAITRTGASEALF.

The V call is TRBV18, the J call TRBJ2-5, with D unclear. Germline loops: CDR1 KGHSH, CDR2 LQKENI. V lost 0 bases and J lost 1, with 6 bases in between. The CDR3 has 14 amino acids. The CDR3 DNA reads TGTGCCAGCTCACCACCGGCCAGCCAAGAGACCCAGTACTTC. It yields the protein CASSPPASQETQYF.

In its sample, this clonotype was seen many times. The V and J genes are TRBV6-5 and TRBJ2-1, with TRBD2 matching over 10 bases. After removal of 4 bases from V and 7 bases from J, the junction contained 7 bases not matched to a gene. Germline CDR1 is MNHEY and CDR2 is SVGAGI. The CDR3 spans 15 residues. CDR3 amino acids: CASSSGEAGGNEQFF. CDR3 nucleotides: TGTGCCAGCAGTTCCGGTGAAGCGGGAGGGAATGAGCAGTTCTTC.

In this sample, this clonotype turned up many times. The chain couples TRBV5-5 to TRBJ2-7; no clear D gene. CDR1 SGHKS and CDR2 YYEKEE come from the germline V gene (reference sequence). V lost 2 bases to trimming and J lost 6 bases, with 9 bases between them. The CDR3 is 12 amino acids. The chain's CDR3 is CASSFRVGEQYF. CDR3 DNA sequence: TGTGCCAGCAGCTTCCGGGTGGGCGAGCAGTACTTC.

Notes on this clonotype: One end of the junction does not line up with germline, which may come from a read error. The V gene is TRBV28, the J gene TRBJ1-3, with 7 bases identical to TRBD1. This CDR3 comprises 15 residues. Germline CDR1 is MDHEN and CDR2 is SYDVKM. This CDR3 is CASRGGGLSGNTMYF. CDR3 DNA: TGTGCCAGCAGGGGAGGGGGCCTCTCTGGAAACACCATGTATTTT.

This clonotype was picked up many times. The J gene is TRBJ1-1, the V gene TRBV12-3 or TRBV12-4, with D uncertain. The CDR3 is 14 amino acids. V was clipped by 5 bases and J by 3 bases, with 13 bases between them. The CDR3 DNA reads TGTGCCAGCAGTCCCCGTAGTATCGACACTGAAGCTTTCTTT. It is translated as CASSPRSIDTEAFF.

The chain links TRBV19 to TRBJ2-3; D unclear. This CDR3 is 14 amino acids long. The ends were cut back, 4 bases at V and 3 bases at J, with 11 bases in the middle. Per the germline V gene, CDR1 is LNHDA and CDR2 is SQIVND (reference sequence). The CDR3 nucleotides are TGTGCCAGTAGTAGTGCATTTGTTACAGATACGCAGTATTTT. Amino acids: CASSSAFVTDTQYF.

In DNA, the CDR3 is TGCAGTGCTGCGGGACAGGGCAATAATTCACCCCTCCACTTT. Translation gives CSAAGQGNNSPLHF. This chain connects TRBV20-1 to TRBJ1-6; 9 positions agree with TRBD1. Per the germline V gene, CDR1 is DFQATT and CDR2 is SNEGSKA (reference sequence). V was pared by 5 bases and J by 5 bases, with 4 bases of the junction left unmatched. The CDR3 contains 14 residues.

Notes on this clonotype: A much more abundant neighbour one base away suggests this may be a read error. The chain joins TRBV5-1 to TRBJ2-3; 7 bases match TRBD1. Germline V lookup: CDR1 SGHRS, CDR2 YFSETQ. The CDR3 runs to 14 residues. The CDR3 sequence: CAGSSTTGTDTQYF. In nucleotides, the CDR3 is TGCGCCGGCAGCTCCACGACAGGGACAGATACGCAGTATTTT.

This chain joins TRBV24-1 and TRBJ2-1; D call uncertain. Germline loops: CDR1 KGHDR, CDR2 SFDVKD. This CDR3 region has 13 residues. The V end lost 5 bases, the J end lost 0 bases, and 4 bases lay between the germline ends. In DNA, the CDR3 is TGTGCCACCAGTGCATACTCCTACAATGAGCAGTTCTTC. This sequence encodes CATSAYSYNEQFF.

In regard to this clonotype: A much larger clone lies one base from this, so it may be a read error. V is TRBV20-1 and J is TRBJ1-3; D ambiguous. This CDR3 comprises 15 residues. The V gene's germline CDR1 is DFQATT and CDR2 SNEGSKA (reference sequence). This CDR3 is CSTREGSGNGNTIYF. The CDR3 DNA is TGCAGTACTAGAGAGGGCAGCGGAAATGGAAACACCATATATTTT.

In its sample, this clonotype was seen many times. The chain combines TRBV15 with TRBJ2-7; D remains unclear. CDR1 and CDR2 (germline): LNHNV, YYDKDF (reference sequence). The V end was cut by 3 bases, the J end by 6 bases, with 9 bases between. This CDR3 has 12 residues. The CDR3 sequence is CATSRVTGEQYF. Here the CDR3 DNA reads TGTGCCACCAGCAGGGTAACCGGCGAGCAGTACTTC.

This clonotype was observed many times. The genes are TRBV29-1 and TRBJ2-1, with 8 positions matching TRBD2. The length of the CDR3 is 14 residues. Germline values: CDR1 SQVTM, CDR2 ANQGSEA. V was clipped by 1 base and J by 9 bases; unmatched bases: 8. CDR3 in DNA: TGCAGCGTTGAAGGGCAGCGGGAGTCTAGTGAGCAGTTCTTC. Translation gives CSVEGQRESSEQFF.

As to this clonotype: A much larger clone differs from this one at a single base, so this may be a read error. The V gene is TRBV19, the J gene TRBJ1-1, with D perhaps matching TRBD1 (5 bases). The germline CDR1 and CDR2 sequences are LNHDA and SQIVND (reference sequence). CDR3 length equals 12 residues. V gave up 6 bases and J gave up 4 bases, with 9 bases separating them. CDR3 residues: CASRRGSTEAFF. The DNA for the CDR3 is TGTGCCAGTAGACGGGGCTCCACTGAAGCTTTCTTT.

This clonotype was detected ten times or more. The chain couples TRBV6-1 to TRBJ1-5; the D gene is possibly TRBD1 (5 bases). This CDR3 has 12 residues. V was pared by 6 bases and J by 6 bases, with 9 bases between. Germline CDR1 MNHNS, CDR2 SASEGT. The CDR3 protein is CASRRGLQPQHF. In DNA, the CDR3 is TGTGCCAGCAGGAGGGGTCTTCAGCCCCAGCATTTT.

CDR3 in amino acids: CSGGQNTEAFF. In DNA form, the CDR3 reads TGCAGCGGGGGACAGAACACTGAAGCTTTCTTT. V is TRBV29-1 and J is TRBJ1-1; a weak D match, TRBD1 (6 bases). Germline CDR1 SQVTM, CDR2 ANQGSEA. The V end was cut by 7 bases, the J end by 1 base, with 7 bases between. This CDR3 spans 11 amino acids.

Here the CDR3 DNA reads TGTGCCAGTAGTATTGTGGCAGGGGGAGATGGCTACACCTTC. Its protein is CASSIVAGGDGYTF. The chain links TRBV19 to TRBJ1-2; the match to TRBD1 covers 7 bases. The junction had 7 bases not matched to a gene; V was cut back by 3 bases and J by 6 bases. Germline V CDR1 and CDR2: LNHDA, SQIVND (reference sequence). The CDR3 covers 14 residues. Supplemented by reference TRBV19 and TRBJ1-2, the full variable domain reads DGGITQSPKYLFRKEGQNVTLSCEQNLNHDAMYWYRQDPGQGLRLIYYSQIVNDFQKGDIAEGYSVSREKKESFPLTVTSAQKNPTAFYLCASSIVAGGDGYTFGSGTRLTVV.

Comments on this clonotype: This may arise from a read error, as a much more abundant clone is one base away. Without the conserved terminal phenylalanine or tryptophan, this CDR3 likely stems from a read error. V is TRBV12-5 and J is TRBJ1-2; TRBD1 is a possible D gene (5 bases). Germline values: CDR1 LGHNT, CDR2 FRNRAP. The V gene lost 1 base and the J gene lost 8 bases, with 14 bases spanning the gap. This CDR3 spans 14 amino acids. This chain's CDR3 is CASGLGAGGEGYTL. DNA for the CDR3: TGTGCTAGTGGTTTGGGCGCTGGGGGGGAAGGCTACACCCTC.

Here the CDR3 reads CASSQEIGGLAGAGEQYF. The DNA of the CDR3 is TGCGCCAGCAGCCAAGAGATTGGGGGCCTAGCGGGAGCGGGTGAGCAGTACTTC. V gene TRBV4-1 combines with J gene TRBJ2-7, with TRBD2 matching over 10 bases. The J segment lost 7 bases and the V segment lost 0 bases, leaving 15 bases of the junction unmatched. CDR3 length: 18 amino acids. The germline V gene has CDR1 MGHRA and CDR2 YSYEKL.

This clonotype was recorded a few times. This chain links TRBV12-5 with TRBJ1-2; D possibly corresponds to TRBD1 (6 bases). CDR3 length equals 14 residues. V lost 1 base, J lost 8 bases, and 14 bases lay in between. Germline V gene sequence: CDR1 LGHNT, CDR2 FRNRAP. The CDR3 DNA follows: TGTGCTAGTGGTTTGGGAGGGGGGCTTCGAGGCTACACCTTC. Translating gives CASGLGGGLRGYTF.

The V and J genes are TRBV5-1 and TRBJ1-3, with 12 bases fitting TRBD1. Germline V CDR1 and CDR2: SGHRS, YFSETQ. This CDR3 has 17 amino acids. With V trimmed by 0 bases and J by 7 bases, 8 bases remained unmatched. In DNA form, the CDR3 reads TGCGCCAGCAGCTTGGAGGGACAGGGGGCCCCAGGGAACACCATATATTTT. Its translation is CASSLEGQGAPGNTIYF.

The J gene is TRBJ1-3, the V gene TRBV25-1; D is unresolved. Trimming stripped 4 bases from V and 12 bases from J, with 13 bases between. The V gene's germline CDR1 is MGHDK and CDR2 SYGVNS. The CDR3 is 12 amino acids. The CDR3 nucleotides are TGTGCCAGCAGTGCCTCTAAACGGCTCATATATTTT. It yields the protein CASSASKRLIYF.

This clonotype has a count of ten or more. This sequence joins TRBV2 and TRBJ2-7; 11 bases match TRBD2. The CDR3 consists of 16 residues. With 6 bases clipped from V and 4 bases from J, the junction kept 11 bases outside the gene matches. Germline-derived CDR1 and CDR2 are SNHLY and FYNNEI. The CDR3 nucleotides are TGTGCCAGCAGCCTCCCTAGCGGGGGGTTCTCTTACGAGCAGTACTTC. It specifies CASSLPSGGFSYEQYF.

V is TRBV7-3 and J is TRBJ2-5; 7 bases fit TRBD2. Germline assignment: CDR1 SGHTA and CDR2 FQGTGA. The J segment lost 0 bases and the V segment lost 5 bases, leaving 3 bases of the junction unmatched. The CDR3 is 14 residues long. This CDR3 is CASSRGTNQETQYF. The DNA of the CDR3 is TGTGCCAGCAGCCGAGGGACTAACCAAGAGACCCAGTACTTC.

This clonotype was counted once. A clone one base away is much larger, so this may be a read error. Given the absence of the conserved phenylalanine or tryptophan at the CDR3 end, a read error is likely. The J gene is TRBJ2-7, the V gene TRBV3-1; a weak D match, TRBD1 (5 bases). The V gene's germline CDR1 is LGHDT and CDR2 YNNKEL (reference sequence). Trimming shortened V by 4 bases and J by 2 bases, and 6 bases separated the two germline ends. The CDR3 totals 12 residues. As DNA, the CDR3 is TGTGCCAGCAGCCGGACAACCTACGAGCAGTACCTC. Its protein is CASSRTTYEQYL.